The T cell receptor beta chain described here comes from a study of T cell changes during pregnancy in multiple sclerosis. This CDR3 is built from 16 residues. V lost 0 bases, J lost 0 bases, and 1 base stayed unmatched. The V gene's germline CDR1 is SGHAT and CDR2 FQDESV (reference sequence). The data were produced by immunoSEQ multiplex PCR, yet TCRdb's version contains in-frame clones alone and is incomplete. The sample lists fewer than 60,000 clones, around 94% occurring once. The TCR sequence derives from a female donor with multiple sclerosis, enrolled in a pregnancy study. The chain recombines TRBV11-1 with TRBJ2-7, with 11 bases fitting TRBD1. The sample consisted of CD4+ T cells from peripheral blood mononuclear cells, taken in the third trimester of pregnancy. The CDR3 sequence: CASSLAGTGGSYEQYF. The CDR3 nucleotides are TGTGCCAGCAGCTTAGCCGGGACAGGGGGCTCCTACGAGCAGTACTTC. The variable domain in full, completed from reference TRBV11-1 and TRBJ2-7, reads EAEVAQSPRYKITEKSQAVAFWCDPISGHATLYWYRQILGQGPELLVQFQDESVVDDSQLPKDRFSAERLKGVDSTLKIQPAELGDSAMYLCASSLAGTGGSYEQYFGPGTRLTVT.